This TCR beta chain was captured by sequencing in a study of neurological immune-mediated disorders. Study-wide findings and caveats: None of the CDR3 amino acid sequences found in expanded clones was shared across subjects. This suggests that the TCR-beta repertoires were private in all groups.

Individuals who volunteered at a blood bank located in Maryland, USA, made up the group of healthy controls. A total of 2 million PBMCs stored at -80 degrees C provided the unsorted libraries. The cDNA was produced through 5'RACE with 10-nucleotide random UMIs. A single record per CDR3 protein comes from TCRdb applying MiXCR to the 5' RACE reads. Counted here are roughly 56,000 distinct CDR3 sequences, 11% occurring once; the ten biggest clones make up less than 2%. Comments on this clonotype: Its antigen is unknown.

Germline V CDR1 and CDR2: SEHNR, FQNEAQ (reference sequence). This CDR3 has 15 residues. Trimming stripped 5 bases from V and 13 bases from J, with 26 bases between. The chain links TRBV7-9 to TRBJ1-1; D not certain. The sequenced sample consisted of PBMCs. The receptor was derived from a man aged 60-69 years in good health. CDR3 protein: CASSQPEWTALKGFF. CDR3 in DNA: TGTGCCAGCAGCCAACCCGAATGGACGGCACTGAAGGGTTTCTTT.